A selection of T cell receptor beta chains follows, all from one sample in a study of blood T cell repertoires in COVID-19. TCRdb's table, derived via immunoSEQ multiplex PCR, lists solely in-frame clones and lacks some. The data show 150,000 to 200,000 clones, approximately 80% seen once. Sequencing input: peripheral blood. Receptor source: a man aged 55 to 70 with acute or convalescent COVID-19. CDR3s include the opening cysteine and the closing phenylalanine or tryptophan. Each record gives: J gene, V gene, D gene, clone size, CDR3 protein, CDR3 DNA. D genes are given only for firm matches. Clone size, where shown, is once, few, many, or a class for clones that have expanded.

j_gene: TRBJ2-3; v_gene: TRBV10-3; d_gene: TRBD2; abundance: .; CDR3aa: CAINSGGNTDTQYF; CDR3nt: TGTGCCATCAATAGCGGGGGAAACACAGATACGCAGTATTTT
j_gene: TRBJ1-1; v_gene: TRBV5-4; d_gene: .; abundance: .; CDR3aa: CASYRDIKNTEAFF; CDR3nt: TGTGCCAGTTACCGGGACATCAAGAACACTGAAGCTTTCTTT
j_gene: TRBJ2-3; v_gene: TRBV4-2; d_gene: TRBD2; abundance: .; CDR3aa: CASSPSILAGGTDTQYF; CDR3nt: TGTGCCAGCAGCCCTAGCATCTTAGCGGGAGGAACAGATACGCAGTATTTT
j_gene: TRBJ2-1; v_gene: TRBV7-3; d_gene: TRBD2; abundance: .; CDR3aa: CASSLSSGSNEQFF; CDR3nt: TGTGCCAGCAGCTTATCTAGCGGGAGTAATGAGCAGTTCTTC
j_gene: TRBJ1-6; v_gene: TRBV7-9; d_gene: .; abundance: .; CDR3aa: CASSPNSGSPLHF; CDR3nt: TGTGCCAGCAGCCCCAACTCAGGTTCACCCCTCCACTTT
j_gene: TRBJ2-2; v_gene: TRBV11-1; d_gene: .; abundance: .; CDR3aa: CASSLEGPNTGELFF; CDR3nt: TGTGCCAGCAGCTTAGAGGGGCCAAACACCGGGGAGCTGTTTTTT
j_gene: TRBJ2-2; v_gene: TRBV9; d_gene: TRBD1; abundance: .; CDR3aa: CASSAMTGAFTGELFF; CDR3nt: TGTGCCAGCAGCGCGATGACAGGGGCGTTCACCGGGGAGCTGTTTTTT
j_gene: TRBJ1-2; v_gene: TRBV28; d_gene: .; abundance: once; CDR3aa: CASMSPGQGRGYGYTF; CDR3nt: TGTGCCAGCATGTCCCCGGGGCAGGGGAGGGGCTATGGCTACACCTTC
j_gene: TRBJ1-6; v_gene: TRBV7-2; d_gene: .; abundance: .; CDR3aa: CASRWTVTYNSPLHF; CDR3nt: TGTGCCAGCAGATGGACAGTGACTTATAATTCACCCCTCCACTTT
j_gene: TRBJ1-5; v_gene: TRBV7-2; d_gene: .; abundance: .; CDR3aa: CASSLYYLTNQPQHF; CDR3nt: TGTGCCAGCAGCTTATATTATCTCACTAATCAGCCCCAGCATTTT
j_gene: TRBJ2-5; v_gene: TRBV10-3; d_gene: TRBD2; abundance: .; CDR3aa: CAISERLAGERGQETQYF; CDR3nt: TGTGCCATCAGTGAAAGACTAGCGGGAGAGAGAGGTCAAGAGACCCAGTACTTC
j_gene: TRBJ1-1; v_gene: TRBV2; d_gene: TRBD1; abundance: once; CDR3aa: CASRLGQGGTEAFF; CDR3nt: TGTGCCAGCAGACTTGGACAGGGAGGCACTGAAGCTTTCTTT
j_gene: TRBJ1-6; v_gene: TRBV7-2; d_gene: TRBD1; abundance: .; CDR3aa: CASSLVTGEAPLHF; CDR3nt: TGTGCCAGCAGCTTAGTGACAGGGGAGGCACCCCTCCACTTT
j_gene: TRBJ1-2; v_gene: TRBV28; d_gene: .; abundance: .; CDR3aa: CASSLWRVGGQTRVYTF; CDR3nt: TGTGCCAGCAGTTTATGGAGGGTGGGTGGACAGACGAGGGTCTACACCTTC
j_gene: TRBJ2-7; v_gene: TRBV3-1/TRBV3-2; d_gene: .; abundance: .; CDR3aa: CASSFLDPYEQYF; CDR3nt: TGTGCCAGCAGCTTCCTAGACCCCTACGAGCAGTACTTC
j_gene: TRBJ2-3; v_gene: TRBV4-1; d_gene: TRBD1; abundance: .; CDR3aa: CASSPDRVADTQYF; CDR3nt: TGCGCCAGCAGCCCAGACAGGGTTGCAGATACGCAGTATTTT
j_gene: TRBJ1-1; v_gene: TRBV6-1; d_gene: TRBD1; abundance: few; CDR3aa: CASSELKGAGTEAFF; CDR3nt: TGTGCCAGCAGTGAACTTAAGGGGGCCGGCACTGAAGCTTTCTTT
j_gene: TRBJ1-6; v_gene: TRBV2; d_gene: .; abundance: .; CDR3aa: CASSEFSSYNSPLHF; CDR3nt: TGTGCCAGCAGCGAATTCAGCTCCTATAATTCACCCCTCCACTTT
j_gene: TRBJ2-1; v_gene: TRBV5-1; d_gene: TRBD2; abundance: .; CDR3aa: CASSELTSGRGDEQFF; CDR3nt: TGCGCCAGCAGCGAACTAACTAGCGGGAGGGGGGATGAGCAGTTCTTC
j_gene: TRBJ1-2; v_gene: TRBV18; d_gene: .; abundance: .; CDR3aa: CASSRETGLGAGYTF; CDR3nt: TGTGCCAGCTCACGAGAGACAGGCCTCGGGGCAGGCTACACCTTC
j_gene: TRBJ1-5; v_gene: TRBV18; d_gene: .; abundance: few; CDR3aa: CASSPFSAGNNQPQHF; CDR3nt: TGTGCCAGCTCACCATTTTCCGCAGGGAACAATCAGCCCCAGCATTTT
j_gene: TRBJ1-4; v_gene: TRBV10-3; d_gene: .; abundance: once; CDR3aa: CAISDRGATNEKLFF; CDR3nt: TGTGCCATCAGTGATCGCGGGGCAACTAATGAAAAACTGTTTTTT
j_gene: TRBJ2-3; v_gene: TRBV29-1; d_gene: .; abundance: .; CDR3aa: CSVGGQGIYTSTDTQYF; CDR3nt: TGCAGCGTTGGGGGGCAGGGCATATACACTAGCACAGATACGCAGTATTTT
j_gene: TRBJ1-4; v_gene: TRBV18; d_gene: .; abundance: .; CDR3aa: CASSQAGANEKLFF; CDR3nt: TGTGCCAGCTCACAGGCGGGGGCTAATGAAAAACTGTTTTTT
j_gene: TRBJ1-4; v_gene: TRBV2; d_gene: TRBD1; abundance: .; CDR3aa: CASSDRTGGEKLFF; CDR3nt: TGTGCCAGCAGTGATAGGACAGGAGGCGAAAAACTGTTTTTT
j_gene: TRBJ2-7; v_gene: TRBV6-6; d_gene: TRBD2; abundance: .; CDR3aa: CASSQVVGLAGGEQYF; CDR3nt: TGTGCCAGCAGTCAAGTAGTAGGACTAGCGGGAGGCGAGCAGTACTTC
j_gene: TRBJ2-4; v_gene: TRBV19; d_gene: TRBD1; abundance: .; CDR3aa: CASSMGQGMWTKNIQYF; CDR3nt: TGTGCCAGTAGTATGGGACAGGGGATGTGGACCAAAAACATTCAGTACTTC
j_gene: TRBJ2-5; v_gene: TRBV12-5; d_gene: TRBD2; abundance: .; CDR3aa: CASGLRWGGAGGQETQYF; CDR3nt: TGTGCTAGTGGTTTGAGGTGGGGTGGAGCGGGGGGCCAAGAGACCCAGTACTTC
j_gene: TRBJ1-5; v_gene: TRBV6-2/TRBV6-3; d_gene: .; abundance: .; CDR3aa: CASSYLGAGGQPQHF; CDR3nt: TGTGCCAGCAGTTATCTGGGGGCCGGTGGGCAGCCCCAGCATTTT
j_gene: TRBJ1-2; v_gene: TRBV20-1; d_gene: TRBD1; abundance: .; CDR3aa: CSASIGQGYGYTF; CDR3nt: TGCAGTGCTAGTATCGGACAGGGGTATGGCTACACCTTC
j_gene: TRBJ1-5; v_gene: TRBV2; d_gene: .; abundance: .; CDR3aa: CASKGGLEDYSNQPQHF; CDR3nt: TGTGCCAGCAAGGGGGGGCTAGAAGATTATAGCAATCAGCCCCAGCATTTT
j_gene: TRBJ2-2; v_gene: TRBV7-8; d_gene: .; abundance: .; CDR3aa: CASRQDRTNTGELFF; CDR3nt: TGTGCCAGCAGACAAGACAGGACCAACACCGGGGAGCTGTTTTTT
j_gene: TRBJ1-2; v_gene: TRBV11-2; d_gene: TRBD1; abundance: .; CDR3aa: CASSLGQGNYGYTF; CDR3nt: TGTGCCAGCAGCTTGGGACAGGGTAACTATGGCTACACCTTC
j_gene: TRBJ1-5; v_gene: TRBV23-1; d_gene: TRBD1; abundance: .; CDR3aa: CASRNRQGASSNQPQHF; CDR3nt: TGCGCCAGCAGAAACCGACAGGGGGCGTCTAGCAATCAGCCCCAGCATTTT
j_gene: TRBJ2-3; v_gene: TRBV6-4; d_gene: TRBD2; abundance: .; CDR3aa: CASSEAGEDTQYF; CDR3nt: TGTGCCAGCAGTGAGGCGGGGGAAGATACGCAGTATTTT
j_gene: TRBJ2-1; v_gene: TRBV7-2; d_gene: TRBD2; abundance: .; CDR3aa: CASSFYSGGGNEQFF; CDR3nt: TGTGCCAGCAGCTTCTATAGCGGGGGAGGGAATGAGCAGTTCTTC
j_gene: TRBJ2-1; v_gene: TRBV4-1; d_gene: TRBD2; abundance: .; CDR3aa: CASSQDWGLAGASNEQFF; CDR3nt: TGCGCCAGCAGCCAAGATTGGGGACTAGCGGGAGCAAGCAATGAGCAGTTCTTC
j_gene: TRBJ2-2; v_gene: TRBV7-3; d_gene: TRBD2; abundance: once; CDR3aa: CASSLKGLAPMNTGELFF; CDR3nt: TGTGCCAGCAGCTTAAAGGGACTAGCGCCGATGAACACCGGGGAGCTGTTTTTT
j_gene: TRBJ1-6; v_gene: TRBV19; d_gene: .; abundance: .; CDR3aa: CASSHLSTGSQGSPLHF; CDR3nt: TGTGCCAGTAGTCACCTCTCTACAGGGAGTCAAGGTTCACCCCTCCACTTT
j_gene: TRBJ1-1; v_gene: TRBV6-5; d_gene: .; abundance: .; CDR3aa: CASSSSGVMNTEAFF; CDR3nt: .
j_gene: TRBJ2-6; v_gene: TRBV19; d_gene: .; abundance: .; CDR3aa: CASSMRGAGANVLTF; CDR3nt: TGTGCCAGTAGTATGAGAGGCGCTGGGGCCAACGTCCTGACTTTC
j_gene: TRBJ1-6; v_gene: TRBV7-9; d_gene: TRBD1; abundance: .; CDR3aa: CASSLTQTGSSYSPLHF; CDR3nt: TGTGCCAGCAGCTTAACTCAGACAGGGTCGTCGTATTCACCCCTCCACTTT
j_gene: TRBJ1-4; v_gene: TRBV7-8; d_gene: .; abundance: .; CDR3aa: CASSPLQGLNEKLFF; CDR3nt: TGTGCCAGCAGCCCTCTACAGGGTTTAAATGAAAAACTGTTTTTT